The rows below give T cell receptor beta chains drawn from one sample of a study of identical twins. From the 5' RACE reads, TCRdb called clonotypes with MiXCR, one entry per CDR3 protein. The sample yields approximately 530,000 distinct CDR3 sequences, about 20% seen once. The sample was also linked to a second study, of yellow fever vaccine responses in identical twins.

The sample was CD4+ T cells sorted from blood. The receptors come from a woman between 18 and 29 years old in good health. The CDR3 runs from the conserved cysteine through the conserved F or W. Each record gives: J gene, D gene, V gene, clone size, CDR3 DNA, CDR3 protein. The D gene is left open where the match is weak. Part of the rows lack a size; the others show once, few, many or a class for expanded clones.

j_gene: TRBJ2-3
d_gene: -
v_gene: TRBV14
abundance: -
CDR3nt: TGTGCCAGCAGCCAAGCGAGAGGCAGTGCATCTCACAGGGGCACAGATACGCAGTATTTT
CDR3aa: CASSQARGSASHRGTDTQYF

j_gene: TRBJ2-5
d_gene: -
v_gene: TRBV7-2
abundance: few
CDR3nt: TGTGCCAGCACCCCGCCAGGGATCCAAGAGACCCAGTACTTC
CDR3aa: CASTPPGIQETQYF

j_gene: TRBJ1-6
d_gene: -
v_gene: TRBV20-1
abundance: -
CDR3nt: TGCAGTGCTAGCGGGGGTCGCGCCTATAATTCACCCCTCCACTTT
CDR3aa: CSASGGRAYNSPLHF

j_gene: TRBJ2-6
d_gene: -
v_gene: TRBV25-1
abundance: few
CDR3nt: TGTGCCAGCAGTGAACAGATCGTCCTGACTTTC
CDR3aa: CASSEQIVLTF

j_gene: TRBJ2-5
d_gene: TRBD1
v_gene: TRBV3-1
abundance: few
CDR3nt: TGTGCCAGCAGCCATTCCGGACAGGGCCCTAGGGAGACCCAGTACTTC
CDR3aa: CASSHSGQGPRETQYF

j_gene: TRBJ2-5
d_gene: -
v_gene: TRBV7-9
abundance: few
CDR3nt: TGTGCCAGCAGCTTAAATCAGGGAGGGGGAGAGACCCAGTACTTC
CDR3aa: CASSLNQGGGETQYF

j_gene: TRBJ2-2
d_gene: -
v_gene: TRBV28
abundance: -
CDR3nt: TGTGCCCTAGGACAAGGAGGGAACACCGGGGAGCTGTTTTTT
CDR3aa: CALGQGGNTGELFF

j_gene: TRBJ2-3
d_gene: -
v_gene: TRBV6-2/TRBV6-3
abundance: -
CDR3nt: TGTGCCAGCAGTAGCGACGGAGGGCCCGATACGCAGTATTTT
CDR3aa: CASSSDGGPDTQYF

j_gene: TRBJ2-1
d_gene: -
v_gene: TRBV24-1
abundance: few
CDR3nt: TGTGCCACCAGTGATGGAGCCCCGAGCTCCTACAATGAGCAGTTCTTC
CDR3aa: CATSDGAPSSYNEQFF

j_gene: TRBJ2-1
d_gene: -
v_gene: TRBV9
abundance: -
CDR3nt: TGTGCCAGCAGCGTAGGGGGACACCCCCAATTGGGCAATGAGCAGTTCTTC
CDR3aa: CASSVGGHPQLGNEQFF